This T cell receptor beta chain was captured by sequencing in a study of cytomegalovirus exposure and HLA in healthy donors (dated by TCRdb to about 2017). Context from the whole study: In an earlier analysis of approximately 640 of the donors, 250 to 350 Gb of sequence data and 90 million to 120 million unique TCR beta sequences from approximately 180 million T cells were reported. To decide whether each TCR beta V gene segment behaved as functional or pseudogenic, an earlier analysis of approximately 600 of the donors relied on high-throughput TCR beta sequencing. To predict cytomegalovirus infection status, the study brought together high-throughput TCR immunosequencing, statistical association of individual TCRs with disease status, and machine learning. Among a few hundred genotyped donors of the cohort, an average of roughly 240,000 unique TCR beta nucleotide sequences were sequenced per donor, around 20% of them non-productive. The study used immunosequencing to profile the T cell repertoires of approximately 630 subjects and linked those repertoires to cytomegalovirus serostatus. Donor age, sex, ethnicity and CMV serostatus were compiled together with the repertoire data. An early release that covered some 630 HLA-typed donors contained about 300 gigabases of sequencing data and 65 million to 100 million unique TCR sequences. The later analysis used no new phenotypic data to find candidate immune exposures, relying instead on TCR beta sequences and their occurrence across donors. All discovery cohort repertoires had been generated on a single sequencing platform. The study aimed to test whether signatures of past pathogen exposure could be identified by cataloging public T cell receptors. Of the 350 to 450 genotyped donors, approximately 83% fell in the genetic ancestry cluster associated with self-reported Caucasian donors. In addition to the first cohort of roughly 700 subjects, a separate validation cohort of 120 different subjects was used. A later analysis re-examined previously published TCR beta repertoires from more than 550 donors and added high-resolution HLA genotyping to investigate patterns of TCR occurrence. A later genetic analysis took genome-wide SNP genotypes for about three fifths of the 666 donors and used that subset as a discovery cohort. Typing coverage varied by locus: about 629-630 donors for A, B, C, DRB1 and DQB1; approximately 500 for DQA1; more than 600 for DPA1; 450 to 480 for DPB1. Several DR-DQ haplotypes were handled as single units for association and clustering because linkage in the cohort was strong. HLA typing covered class I and class II loci at four-digit resolution.

Overall results and qualifications from the work: The presence/absence analyses assumed that sequencing depth was roughly uniform across donors, and that assumption may not be true. The cohort was sequenced for TCR beta chains only, and without alpha or paired-chain data the features that could be detected were limited. A group of highly shared sequence variants was considered likely to be a technical artifact of the sequencing pipeline. A few of the identified cytomegalovirus-associated TCR beta chains were confirmed in vitro to be specific for cytomegalovirus antigens. V-gene and J-gene trimming of TCR beta chains was associated with a missense DCLRE1C variant in a later genetic analysis, and the association was replicated in an independent cohort. In a later analysis, TCR association rates were found to vary across HLA loci, with the most associated TCRs seen for DRB1 alleles and the fewest for HLA-C alleles. In an earlier analysis of 587 of the donors, most TCR beta V segments appeared in productive rearrangements about 87% or about 30% of the time, broadly matching IMGT annotations. The classifier was reported to diagnose cytomegalovirus status with high specificity and sensitivity in both the original cohort and the validation cohort. A later analysis associated 16,951 TCR beta sequences with specific HLA alleles at a false discovery rate of 0.05. For the cohort, immune exposure information was limited to CMV serostatus. According to the authors, the approach could potentially be generalized to other disease states and immunological phenotypes. In a later analysis, most CMV-associated TCR beta chains were found to appear HLA-restricted, with HLA associations seemingly driven largely by CMV exposure. A later analysis reported that several top co-occurrence clusters appeared linked to parvovirus B19, influenza, CMV and Epstein-Barr virus. Some IMGT-functional V segments, including TRBV6-2 and TRBV6-3, could not be distinguished by the 87-base-pair reads and were therefore excluded. The earlier analysis of 587 of the donors excluded some 16 rarely observed V segments, including chromosome 9 orphons, because counts were too low. When HLA alleles, especially DR and DQ, strongly co-occurred, TCR associations were difficult to assign to individual alleles. Most TCR sequences were seen in very few donors, while some public TCRs were found in many individuals. In a later analysis, HLA-associated TCR beta chains were found to be more clonally expanded and to have lower generation probabilities than equally common non-associated chains. In the study, some 180 TCR beta chains were listed as associated with cytomegalovirus. Correlated functional status among segregating V segments might reflect linkage disequilibrium, but an unknown experimental factor could not be ruled out. Because HLA typing was missing for some donors at each locus, association tests included only the typed subset. A later genetic analysis reported fewer N-insertions in productive TCRs among donors in an Asian-associated ancestry cluster than the 666-donor mean. A further reported finding was that TCR beta sequences accurately predicted the HLA-A and HLA-B alleles for most subjects in the first cohort.

The cohort comprised around 690 healthy bone marrow donors. At the time of sampling, all cohort members were nominally healthy, though unrecorded immune exposures were likely present. The donor was CMV seropositive and was included in the group of 300 or so seropositive cohort members. Every donor gave a peripheral blood sample, and the peripheral blood mononuclear cells from that sample were used for TCR beta sequencing. The Qiagen DNeasy Blood Extraction Kit was used to extract genomic DNA from the blood cell samples. Libraries were prepared through the immunoSEQ multiplex PCR assay. For the multiplex PCR, a mixture combining 60 forward primers for TCR Vbeta segments and 13 reverse primers for TCR Jbeta segments was used. The CDR3 region of rearranged TCR beta genes was amplified from genomic DNA with a multiplex PCR assay. On the Illumina HiSeq System, the amplified TCR beta libraries were sequenced as 87-base-pair reads. The paper's data handling went like this. Across the 670 or so repertoires, a later analysis counted approximately 75 million unique TCR beta chains, around 10 million of which were shared by at least two donors. Raw reads were error-corrected and collapsed into unique sequences by a nearest-neighbor algorithm in which closely related sequences were merged to remove PCR and sequencing errors. CDR3 sequences were aligned to IMGT reference sequences to assign V, D and J gene segments. Each retained sequence needed at least a six-nucleotide match to both a V gene segment and a J gene segment. Rearrangements were called productive when the CDR3 lacked stop codons and stayed in frame with V and J; all others were non-productive. Following IMGT convention, CDR3 was defined as the stretch from the second conserved V-encoded cysteine up to the conserved J-encoded phenylalanine. Sequences without an unambiguous match to a single V gene segment were excluded from the earlier analysis of a few hundred of the donors. In an earlier analysis of a few hundred of the donors, V segments were called functional above 56.7% productive rearrangements and were called segregating when the between-donor standard deviation exceeded 5%. A statistical classification framework was built for diagnosing cytomegalovirus status from the catalog of TCR beta chain sequences. A later analysis assigned V and J genes by comparing TCR nucleotide sequences with IMGT/GENE-DB human TR gene sequences. In a later analysis, CDR3 sequences and most-parsimonious VDJ recombination scenarios were assigned using the TCRdist pipeline. A later analysis defined each TCR beta chain by its CDR3 amino acid sequence plus V-gene family, and excluded reads lacking a unique V-gene family. As a way to deal with suspected cross-contamination and a sequencing artifact, a later analysis dropped 450 to 600 nucleotide sequences that were highly shared and had low generation probability. In a later analysis, a clonal expansion index for each public chain was calculated from normalized within-repertoire ranks of inferred template counts. In a later analysis, generation probabilities were computed with a VDJ recombination model fitted to out-of-frame rearrangements, and the resulting probabilities were checked against IGoR. Hypergeometric tests were used in a later analysis to score TCR-TCR, TCR-HLA and TCR-CMV co-occurrence, with a repertoire-size bias correction applied to the TCR pairs. To estimate false discovery rates, a later analysis permuted the HLA or CMV assignments 20 times. In a later analysis, co-occurring TCRs were grouped using DBSCAN, and TCRdist sequence similarity was added for clustering within HLA-allele-positive subsets. For co-occurrence clustering, repertoires with fewer than 30,000 or more than 120,000 public chains were excluded, along with 5 or 6 repertoires with anomalous nucleotide sharing. The table comes from immuneACCESS by way of TCRdb, which keeps in-frame sequences with V and J called. Part of the clones is missing from these tables; in studies checked, under half for an unresolved V gene and the rest for unknown reasons. From that table come the V and J calls and clone size; the DNA was used to work out D and trimming. This sample gives 150,000 to 200,000 clones in total; approximately 82% of them show up just once. 8.5% of the sample belongs to the ten largest clones.

Regarding this clone: Its antigen has not been determined. No much larger clone exists at a distance of one base, and base qualities are not known.

The CDR3 contains 12 residues, cysteine and phenylalanine counted. Only the CDR3 DNA is retained, 36 bases long and in frame from the first base. The V end loses 4 bases and the J end loses 4 bases, and a stretch of 7 bases separates them. Based on the germline V gene, the CDR1 and CDR2 sequences are SNHLY and FYNNEI. The V gene is TRBV2 and the J gene is TRBJ2-5; no D gene call is confident. The material sequenced was PBMCs. This sequence was found in a male donor in good health and CMV-seropositive. The DNA reads TGTGCCAGCAGTGGACAAGCAGAGACCCAGTACTTC. It translates to CASSGQAETQYF.